Described below is a single T cell receptor beta chain sequence and its context. As yet, its antigen is unknown. This entry is derived from a study of PD-L1 blockade in urothelial cancer. Study outcomes and limitations: Durable-benefit cases showed more tumor-associated blood clone expansion at 3 weeks.

The protocol was immunoSEQ multiplex PCR, while the TCRdb copy is restricted to in-frame clones and leaves out a portion. Here the sample spans tens of thousands of clones, 84% being singletons. CDR1 and CDR2 (germline): SGHTA, FQGTGA. CDR3 length: 15 residues. The V gene end was trimmed by 5 bases and the J gene end by 3 bases; junction bases not matched to a gene: 5. J is TRBJ2-1 and V is TRBV7-3, with TRBD2 matching 9 bases. This clonotype was obtained from a man aged 70-80 years with urothelial cancer. The sample was PBMCs, taken around atezolizumab (anti-PD-L1) treatment. In nucleotides, the CDR3 is TGTGCCAGCAGCCCTGGGACTAGCCGCTACAATGAGCAGTTCTTC. Protein sequence: CASSPGTSRYNEQFF.